A single TCR beta chain is shown here with its context. There are a few counts of this clonotype. Its antigen is not yet known. The sample holds no much larger clone one base away, and base qualities are not on file. Trimming removed 2 bases from V and 0 bases from J, leaving 19 bases between the germline ends. CDR1 and CDR2, looked up from the germline V gene (reference sequence), are SGHKS and YYEKEE. The CDR3 numbers 18 residues from cysteine through phenylalanine. Left in the record is the CDR3 DNA by itself, 54 bases read in frame from the first base. This record comes from a study of blood T cells in healthy people across ages (dated by TCRdb to the mid-2010s). Background for the entire study: In model experiments, template switching captured about one uniquely barcoded TCR beta cDNA molecule for every two T cells. The study measured age-related changes in TCR beta repertoire diversity using deep sequencing normalized with unique cDNA molecular identifiers. The donors were split into four age groups: young (average 16 years), middle-aged (nearly 40), aged (more than 60) and long-lived (approximately 80). To avoid experimental bias, donors of different ages were distributed randomly across sequencing lanes. The study analyzed two additional independent replicas of 1 million unique cDNA reads from the same blood draw for two donors, one aged 18 to 29 and one aged 80 or older. Broader findings and caveats from the paper: Because profiling used bulk unsorted PBMCs, naive and antigen-experienced compartments could not be compared conclusively. Estimates of total diversity based on one million sequenced T cells were regarded as lower bounds and as underestimates. Observed TCR beta diversity correlated strongly with the percentage of naive T cells measured by flow cytometry. The CMV infection status of donors was not known, potentially confounding age-related changes in expanded clonotypes. Observed TCR beta diversity per million T cells fell roughly linearly with age, and a significant reduction was already apparent by age roughly 41. Compared with the aged group, the long-lived group had more naive CD4+ T cells, fewer expanded clones and increased TCR diversity, suggesting age selection.

Library construction relied on 5' RACE. A second PCR of about 7 to 12 cycles was run with a J-beta primer mix and a sample-barcoded 5' primer. Each TCR beta cDNA molecule received a unique molecular identifier from a template-switch 5' adaptor carrying 12 random nucleotides. Each sample yielded at least 3 million CDR3-containing paired-end reads. First-strand cDNA was synthesized from all RNA with the Mint cDNA synthesis kit, primed by a TRBC-specific oligonucleotide. Following uracil-DNA glycosylase treatment, a first 18-cycle PCR with universal primers M1SS and BC2_uni_R was performed on all cDNA. Under the source paper's analysis protocol: Normalization of each sample was performed by random selection of 1 million high-quality reads, each carrying a distinct molecular identifier. Reads with shared molecular identifiers were discarded instead of being binned into consensus sequences. MiTCR, with a Q25 quality threshold and the strictest error-elimination algorithm, was used for CDR3 identification, clonotype clustering and error correction. A nonparametric unseen species model with Euler transformation was used to estimate a lower bound on total TCR beta diversity. In TCRdb, the public reads were trimmed at Q25 with fastp and aligned with MiXCR, with productive beta chains retained. Each record represents a unique CDR3 protein, reported with the most common genes and DNA among its rows. TCRdb, not the original authors, processed these V and J calls. The sample table contains fewer than 2 million distinct CDR3 sequences; only one count was recorded for more than 35% of them. In total, the top ten clones hold about 21% of the sample.

The donors were roughly 40 Caucasian individuals from Russia, aged roughly 6 to 100 years, who were systemically healthy. About 10 milliliters of peripheral blood were drawn from each donor into EDTA-treated Vacutainer tubes. Ficoll-Paque density-gradient centrifugation was used to isolate PBMCs, with at least 7 million per sample. Total RNA was extracted from PBMCs with Trizol reagent, with at least 6 micrograms obtained per sample. The percentages of naive CD45RAhigh/CD27high T cells were determined by flow cytometry on a PBMC aliquot from every donor. The sample consisted of blood. The V and J genes are TRBV5-5 and TRBJ2-3; the D region possibly corresponds to TRBD2 (8 bases align). The sequence derives from a human donor in good health. The nucleotide sequence is TGTGCCAGCAGCTTCCTCACGGGGGGGACAGCTAGCACAGATACGCAGTATTTT. This codes for CASSFLTGGTASTDTQYF.